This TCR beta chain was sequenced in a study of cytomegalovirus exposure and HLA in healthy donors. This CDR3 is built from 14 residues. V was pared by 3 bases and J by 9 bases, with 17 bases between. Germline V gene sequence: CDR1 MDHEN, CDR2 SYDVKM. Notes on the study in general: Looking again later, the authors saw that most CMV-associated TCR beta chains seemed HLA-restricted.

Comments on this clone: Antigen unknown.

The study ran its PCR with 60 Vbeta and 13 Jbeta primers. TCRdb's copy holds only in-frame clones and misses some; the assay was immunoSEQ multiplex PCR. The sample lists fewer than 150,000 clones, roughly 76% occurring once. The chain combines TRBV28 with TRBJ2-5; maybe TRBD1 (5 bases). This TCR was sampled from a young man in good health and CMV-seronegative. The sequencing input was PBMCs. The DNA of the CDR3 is TGTGCCAGCAGTTTGAGGCAGGGCCTAGGGGCCCAGTACTTC. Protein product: CASSLRQGLGAQYF. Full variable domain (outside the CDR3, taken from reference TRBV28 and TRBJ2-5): DVKVTQSSRYLVKRTGEKVFLECVQDMDHENMFWYRQDPGLGLRLIYFSYDVKMKEKGDIPEGYSVSREKKERFSLILESASTNQTSMYLCASSLRQGLGAQYFGPGTRLLVL.